Presented here are 29 T cell receptor beta chains from one specimen sequenced in a study of regulatory T cells in long-lasting Graves disease (dated by TCRdb to the early 2020s). This specimen's time point label, per the study, means: newly diagnosed GD, antithyroid drugs for less than 3 months. For both TCR sequencing and RNA sequencing, RNA was extracted from PBMCs in TRIzol. Libraries were constructed by multiplex PCR. For sequencing, an Illumina HiSeq 4000 was employed. CDR3 regions were amplified by Arm-PCR with iRepertoire HTBI primers to construct TCR beta libraries. Starting from the raw public reads, TCRdb applied fastp trimming at Q25, assembled clones with MiXCR and retained in-frame beta chains. Every distinct CDR3 protein forms one entry, paired with its most common genes and DNA. In this sample the table shows some 330,000 distinct CDR3 sequences, roughly 10% of which occur a single time. The top ten clonotypes cover about 20% of the sample.

The sample was also reused in another study, on T cells in Graves' hyperthyroidism and ophthalmopathy.

The sample here was peripheral blood mononuclear cells (PBMCs), taken at new diagnosis, from a patient treated with antithyroid drugs. The receptors shown here come from a woman younger than 30 with Graves disease. Donor details come from another sample of the same person, matched by shared clones.

Many counts were recorded for this clonotype. This rearrangement joins TRBV7-9 to TRBJ2-1; perhaps TRBD2 as D (7 bases). The CDR3 is 15 amino acids. Germline values: CDR1 SEHNR, CDR2 FQNEAQ (reference sequence). Deletions cut 5 bases from V and 8 bases from J, with 19 bases between. CDR3 in amino acids: CASSPWGGLTDEQFF. The CDR3 DNA sequence: TGTGCCAGCAGCCCATGGGGGGGCCTCACTGATGAGCAGTTCTTC.

J is TRBJ2-1 and V is TRBV20-1; the D gene could be TRBD1 or TRBD2 (7 bases each). The V gene's germline CDR1 is DFQATT and CDR2 SNEGSKA (reference sequence). The ends were cut back, 1 base at V and 5 bases at J, with 21 bases in the middle. The CDR3 has 17 residues. For the CDR3, the DNA is TGCAGTGCTAGAGCAGGGGGTGGCGGGGGAACTAACAATGAGCAGTTCTTC. It encodes CSARAGGGGGTNNEQFF.

This clonotype was recorded many times. This rearrangement joins TRBV12-3 or TRBV12-4 to TRBJ1-4; TRBD1 matches at 8 bases. The CDR3 has 12 residues. With 6 bases clipped from V and 16 bases from J, the junction kept 10 bases outside the gene matches. This chain's CDR3 is CASSPPGQGPFF. The DNA for the CDR3 is TGTGCCAGCAGCCCTCCCGGACAGGGCCCGTTTTTT.

Many counts were recorded for this clonotype. The chain recombines TRBV6-2 or TRBV6-3 with TRBJ2-7, with 8 positions matching TRBD2. V gave up 3 bases and J gave up 6 bases; unmatched junction bases: 10. The CDR3 covers 15 residues. Germline values: CDR1 MNHEY, CDR2 SVGEGT. This CDR3 is CASSYRTSLKGEQYF. For the CDR3, the DNA is TGTGCCAGCAGTTATCGGACTAGCCTTAAAGGCGAGCAGTACTTC.

This clonotype appeared a few times. The CDR3 ends on some other residue instead of the conserved phenylalanine or tryptophan, so this is likely a read error. The gene calls are TRBV20-1 and TRBJ2-2, with TRBD2 identical over 8 bases. Germline V lookup: CDR1 DFQATT, CDR2 SNEGSKA (reference sequence). CDR3 length: 14 residues. The V segment lost 3 bases and the J segment 7 bases; nucleotides outside the gene matches: 7. CDR3 coding DNA: TGCAGTGCTAGTTCCGGGACTAGTTACGGGGAGCTGTTTCTT. Its translation is CSASSGTSYGELFL.

Of note for this clonotype: A single base separates this from a much larger clone, so it may be a read error. The V and J genes are TRBV6-1 and TRBJ2-7; D unclear. Trimming took off 2 bases at V and 6 bases at J, with 11 bases between the two ends. The germline CDR1 and CDR2 sequences are MNHNS and SASEGT. The CDR3 loop spans 13 amino acids. CDR3 DNA sequence: TGTGCCAGCAGTGAATTGGCTCCCGGCGAGCAGTACGTC. Translated: CASSELAPGEQYV.

This clonotype was observed at least ten times. V usage is TRBV30 and J usage is TRBJ2-4; D might be TRBD1 or TRBD2, each matching 6 bases. CDR1 and CDR2 from the germline V gene are GTSNPN and SVGIG (reference sequence). V was trimmed by 0 bases and J by 9 bases, leaving 24 bases between them. The CDR3 covers 17 residues. The CDR3, as DNA: TGTGCCTGGAGTGTTTCCCCCCCGGGGGCCTGGGCGAGCATTCAGTACTTC. This encodes CAWSVSPPGAWASIQYF.

This chain links TRBV27 with TRBJ2-2; D might be TRBD2 (5 bases). The CDR3 extends over 13 amino acids. V was clipped by 7 bases and J by 4 bases, with 10 bases between them. Germline CDR1 is MNHEY and CDR2 is SMNVEV (reference sequence). The CDR3 spells CASTLGSTGELFF. CDR3 nucleotide sequence: TGTGCCAGCACTCTGGGGAGCACCGGGGAGCTGTTTTTT.

This clonotype was picked up many times. The rearrangement uses TRBV29-1 and TRBJ1-1; the match to TRBD1 covers 7 bases. The CDR3 runs to 13 residues. The V gene end was trimmed by 7 bases and the J gene end by 4 bases; junction bases not matched to a gene: 9. Germline V lookup: CDR1 SQVTM, CDR2 ANQGSEA. CDR3 protein: CSGQDRVGTEAFF. In DNA form, the CDR3 reads TGCAGCGGACAAGACAGGGTGGGCACTGAAGCTTTCTTT.

Many counts were recorded for this clonotype. The rearrangement joins TRBV10-3 to TRBJ2-2; D remains ambiguous. CDR3 length equals 14 residues. Per the germline V gene, CDR1 is ENHRY and CDR2 is SYGVKD. Trimming stripped 10 bases from V and 2 bases from J, with 14 bases between. This CDR3 is CATMGQENTGELFF. The CDR3 DNA is TGTGCCACCATGGGCCAGGAAAACACCGGGGAGCTGTTTTTT.

This clonotype was seen many times. The chain links TRBV6-1 to TRBJ2-2, with 7 positions matching TRBD1. The germline V gene has CDR1 MNHNS and CDR2 SASEGT. V was clipped by 3 bases and J by 4 bases; unmatched bases: 2. CDR3 length: 14 amino acids. CDR3 DNA: TGTGCCAGCAGTGAGAGACAGGGCACCGGGGAGCTGTTTTTT. This gives the protein CASSERQGTGELFF.

This clonotype was counted ten times or more. This rearrangement joins TRBV5-1 to TRBJ2-1; no clear D. This CDR3 comprises 14 residues. V lost 3 bases and J lost 0, with 7 bases in between. From germline, CDR1 is SGHRS and CDR2 YFSETQ. The CDR3 nucleotides read TGCGCCAGCAGCTCACAAAGCTCCTACAATGAGCAGTTCTTC. Translation gives CASSSQSSYNEQFF. The full variable domain, completed using reference TRBV5-1 and TRBJ2-1, is KAGVTQTPRYLIKTRGQQVTLSCSPISGHRSVSWYQQTPGQGLQFLFEYFSETQRNKGNFPGRFSGRQFSNSRSEMNVSTLELGDSALYLCASSSQSSYNEQFFGPGTRLTVL.

This clonotype was counted ten times or more. V usage is TRBV20-1 and J usage is TRBJ2-1; D is unresolved. CDR3 length equals 13 residues. V lost 2 bases and J lost 9, with 14 bases in between. Per germline, CDR1 DFQATT and CDR2 SNEGSKA (reference sequence). CDR3 nucleotides: TGCAGTGCTAGACCCGAAGCAGTCGGTGAGCAGTTCTTC. This sequence encodes CSARPEAVGEQFF.

The gene calls are TRBV6-2 or TRBV6-3 and TRBJ2-1; D remains ambiguous. V lost 6 bases to trimming and J lost 8 bases, with 14 bases between them. The CDR3 is 13 amino acids. CDR1 and CDR2 from the germline V gene are MNHEY and SVGEGT. The DNA for the CDR3 is TGTGCCAGCAGCCTATTCAAAAGGCATGAGCAGTTCTTC. Its translation is CASSLFKRHEQFF.

This clonotype appeared many times. The chain employs TRBV11-2 and TRBJ1-1; no clear D gene. Germline loops: CDR1 SGHAT, CDR2 FQNNGV. V lost 5 bases and J 6 bases, leaving 7 bases between the germline ends. The CDR3 is 11 residues long. The CDR3 bases are TGTGCCAGCAGCGTCATCGCTGAAGCTTTCTTT. Amino acid sequence: CASSVIAEAFF.

This clonotype was counted at least ten times. The V and J genes are TRBV28 and TRBJ2-7; 11 bases line up with TRBD2. V trimming: 7 bases; J trimming: 2 bases; junction bases outside the gene matches: 10. The CDR3 extends over 16 amino acids. Germline CDR1 and CDR2: MDHEN and SYDVKM. The CDR3 is CASTSSGLAGAYEQYF. The CDR3 coding sequence is TGTGCCAGCACCTCCAGCGGACTAGCGGGTGCCTACGAGCAGTACTTC.

This clonotype was observed at least ten times. V usage is TRBV6-6 and J usage is TRBJ1-4, with TRBD1 as a possible D gene (5 bases). The CDR3 covers 14 residues. V was trimmed by 0 bases and J by 5 bases, leaving 7 bases between them. Germline V gives CDR1 MNHNY, CDR2 SVGAGI (reference sequence). The CDR3 DNA follows: TGTGCCAGCAGTTACTCGGGACGAAATGAAAAACTGTTTTTT. Its translation is CASSYSGRNEKLFF.

This clonotype was detected only a few times. The V and J genes are TRBV19 and TRBJ2-1; 11 positions match TRBD2. With 0 bases clipped from V and 10 bases from J, the junction kept 14 bases outside the gene matches. This CDR3 contains 18 residues. In germline, CDR1 is LNHDA, CDR2 SQIVND (reference sequence). The DNA for the CDR3 is TGTGCCAGTAGTATAGATAGGATTTGGGCTAGCGGGGGGAAGGAGCAGTTCTTC. Translating it yields CASSIDRIWASGGKEQFF.

Comments on this clonotype: A far bigger clonotype differs at one base, so this is likely a read error. It is likely a read error, because the conserved phenylalanine at the end of the CDR3 is missing. The V and J genes are TRBV12-3 or TRBV12-4 and TRBJ2-1; no reliable D call. V lost 4 bases and J lost 8, with 15 bases in between. The CDR3 contains 14 residues. The CDR3: CASSYGPAADEQFL. The CDR3 region has the DNA TGTGCCAGCAGTTACGGCCCCGCTGCTGATGAGCAGTTCCTC.

V is TRBV19 and J is TRBJ2-1, with TRBD1 matching 9 bases. This CDR3 is 16 amino acids long. After removal of 5 bases from V and 5 bases from J, the junction contained 10 bases not matched to a gene. Germline V lookup: CDR1 LNHDA, CDR2 SQIVND (reference sequence). CDR3 loop: CASSVNRGRSNNEQFF. CDR3 nucleotide sequence: TGTGCCAGTAGTGTTAACAGGGGGCGGTCAAACAATGAGCAGTTCTTC.

This clonotype was seen ten or more times. The rearrangement joins TRBV24-1 to TRBJ2-1, with no clear D. CDR1 is KGHDR, CDR2 SFDVKD, per germline. V was trimmed by 5 bases and J by 7 bases, leaving 23 bases between them. This CDR3 spans 17 amino acids. Here the CDR3 reads CATSGPVLPTARNEQFF. CDR3 DNA sequence: TGTGCCACCAGTGGCCCCGTACTCCCCACCGCGAGGAATGAGCAGTTCTTC.

This clonotype has a count of ten or more. The gene calls are TRBV27 and TRBJ2-1; D uncertain. Germline V CDR1 and CDR2: MNHEY, SMNVEV (reference sequence). The CDR3 has 13 amino acids. The V end was cut by 5 bases, the J end by 2 bases, with 7 bases between. CDR3 loop: CASSPGAYNEQFF. CDR3 DNA: TGTGCCAGCAGTCCAGGAGCCTACAATGAGCAGTTCTTC.

This clonotype was seen many times. The chain links TRBV4-1 to TRBJ2-3; the D gene is possibly TRBD1 (5 bases). With 2 bases removed from V and 4 bases from J, the gap between germline ends came to 10 bases. CDR1 and CDR2 from the germline V gene are MGHRA and YSYEKL. The CDR3 runs 14 residues. Here the CDR3 reads CASSQPGMADTQYF. The DNA of the CDR3 is TGCGCCAGCAGCCAACCAGGGATGGCAGATACGCAGTATTTT.

This clonotype has a count of ten or more. The chain's CDR3 is CASSSWTAQETQYF. CDR3 in DNA: TGTGCCAGCAGTTCCTGGACGGCTCAAGAGACCCAGTACTTC. J is TRBJ2-5 and V is TRBV12-3 or TRBV12-4; no definite D call. The CDR3 has 14 residues. V lost 4 bases and J 2 bases, leaving 11 bases between the germline ends.

This clonotype was seen at least ten times. The J gene is TRBJ2-3, the V gene TRBV7-8; no clear D. The V end was cut by 3 bases, the J end by 4 bases, with 8 bases between. Per the germline V gene, CDR1 is SGHVS and CDR2 is FQNEAQ. The length of the CDR3 is 13 residues. DNA of the CDR3: TGTGCCAGCAGCTTTCTCTCGGCAGATACGCAGTATTTT. It encodes CASSFLSADTQYF.

This clonotype was counted at least ten times. V gene TRBV28 combines with J gene TRBJ2-1; no firm D call. Looked up from germline, CDR1 is MDHEN and CDR2 is SYDVKM. V lost 10 bases and J 6 bases, leaving 7 bases between the germline ends. The CDR3 contains 10 residues. The CDR3 DNA reads TGTGCCATAGGAAGCAATGAGCAGTTCTTC. As protein: CAIGSNEQFF.

This chain connects TRBV5-1 to TRBJ2-1, with D possibly TRBD2 on 5 matching bases. CDR3 length: 17 amino acids. CDR1 and CDR2 (germline): SGHRS, YFSETQ. Trimming took 0 bases from V and 2 from J, leaving 15 bases between them. The CDR3 DNA reads TGCGCCAGCAGCTTGGGTACCGCTAGCAACCCCTACAATGAGCAGTTCTTC. Protein product: CASSLGTASNPYNEQFF.

This clonotype was detected ten times or more. This CDR3 reads CSAPSRSRRGYTF. In nucleotides, the CDR3 is TGCAGCGCCCCCAGCCGGTCTAGGAGAGGCTACACCTTC. The chain employs TRBV29-1 and TRBJ1-2; D is unresolved. The CDR3 sequence is 13 residues long. V was shortened by 7 bases and J by 8 bases, with 20 bases between the two germline ends. Germline V gene sequence: CDR1 SQVTM, CDR2 ANQGSEA.

J is TRBJ1-2 and V is TRBV20-1, with 9 bases fitting TRBD1. Germline V gene data show CDR1 as DFQATT and CDR2 as SNEGSKA (reference sequence). Germline trimming cut 5 bases from V and 8 bases from J; bases unmatched to any gene: 9. The CDR3 spans 13 residues. CDR3 protein: CSAGPGQGRGYTF. The CDR3 DNA reads TGCAGTGCTGGGCCGGGACAGGGAAGAGGCTACACCTTC.